The table lists the clone carrying this TCR beta chain with many counts. The sample belongs to a study of human T cells and chemical hapten exposure. V dropped 8 bases and J dropped 0 bases, with 12 bases sitting between them. Germline V lookup: CDR1 MNHNS, CDR2 SASEGT. This CDR3 has 14 residues. Sequencing started from total RNA isolated from unfractionated whole blood. TCRdb re-called the 5' RACE reads with MiXCR, one entry per CDR3 protein. The table includes 110,000 or so distinct CDR3 sequences, around 20% detected once. This clonotype was sampled from a human donor in good health. V usage is TRBV6-1 and J usage is TRBJ2-3; weak D call: TRBD2 (5 bases). The CDR3 nucleotides are TGTGCCAGCCCCGGACTTACTAGCACAGATACGCAGTATTTT. Translated, it gives CASPGLTSTDTQYF.